This T cell receptor beta chain was found in a study of cytomegalovirus exposure and HLA in healthy donors. Details on this clone: Its cognate antigen is unknown.

The PCR had 60 Vbeta and 13 Jbeta primers. Clones were sequenced by immunoSEQ multiplex PCR, and TCRdb holds only the in-frame ones, with some missing. The sample includes around 99,000 clones, around 73% of them seen just once. Study-wide results and caveats: Earlier analysis looked at TCR beta V segments, and most were productive about 87% or about 30% of the time.

Losses at the gene ends were 1 base for V and 7 bases for J; bases not matched to a gene: 11. This CDR3 spans 16 amino acids. Germline CDR1 and CDR2: LNHDA and SQIVND (reference sequence). Sequenced sample: PBMCs. The rearrangement links TRBV19 to TRBJ2-7; TRBD2 matches at 9 bases. The origin of this receptor is a man aged 40-50 years in good health and CMV-seronegative. CDR3 DNA: TGTGCCAGTAGTATAGTAAGGCTAGCGGGACGAGAAGAGCAGTACTTC. Its protein is CASSIVRLAGREEQYF.